Shown below are 10 T cell receptor beta chains from a single sample sequenced in a study of blood T cell repertoires in COVID-19. The method was immunoSEQ multiplex PCR; TCRdb's version includes in-frame clones alone and lacks a portion of them. The profile shows 160,000 or so clones, 90% to 95% of them singletons. The sequencing sample was made of peripheral blood. These receptors originate from a woman aged 55-70 years with COVID-19, enrolled during active disease.

V gene TRBV3-1 (or the pseudogene TRBV3-2) combines with J gene TRBJ1-3; no definite D call. V dropped 3 bases and J dropped 0 bases, with 9 bases sitting between them. The CDR3 length is 15 residues. The germline V gene encodes CDR1 LGHDT and CDR2 YNNKEL (reference sequence). CDR3 sequence: CASSHPTNSGNTIYF. In DNA, the CDR3 is TGTGCCAGCAGCCACCCGACAAACTCTGGAAACACCATATATTTT.

This chain connects TRBV19 to TRBJ1-2; 7 bases align to TRBD1. The ends lost 3 bases at V and 7 bases at J; junction bases unmatched: 5. This CDR3 region has 13 residues. Germline values: CDR1 LNHDA, CDR2 SQIVND (reference sequence). The CDR3 loop reads CASSILTGPGYTF. For the CDR3, the DNA is TGTGCCAGTAGTATCCTGACAGGGCCTGGCTACACCTTC. The variable domain in full, completed from reference TRBV19 and TRBJ1-2, reads DGGITQSPKYLFRKEGQNVTLSCEQNLNHDAMYWYRQDPGQGLRLIYYSQIVNDFQKGDIAEGYSVSREKKESFPLTVTSAQKNPTAFYLCASSILTGPGYTFGSGTRLTVV.

The chain employs TRBV4-2 and TRBJ2-3, with 9 bases lining up with TRBD2. Germline V CDR1 and CDR2: LGHNA, YNFKEQ. The J segment lost 1 base and the V segment lost 0 bases, leaving 11 bases of the junction unmatched. CDR3 length: 19 residues. CDR3 residues: CASSQEGAGGPPGTDTQYF. The DNA of the CDR3 is TGTGCCAGCAGCCAAGAAGGGGCGGGGGGGCCTCCGGGCACAGATACGCAGTATTTT.

In its sample, this clone was seen a few times. The chain joins TRBV4-1 to TRBJ1-1; D unresolved. The CDR3 extends over 20 amino acids. Germline loops: CDR1 MGHRA, CDR2 YSYEKL. Trimming shortened V by 0 bases and J by 2 bases, and 25 bases separated the two germline ends. The CDR3 sequence: CASSQEAPGSSTSLNTEAFF. In nucleotides, the CDR3 is TGCGCCAGCAGCCAAGAGGCCCCTGGTTCGTCGACAAGCTTAAACACTGAAGCTTTCTTT.

The chain has TRBV7-2 and TRBJ1-1; 7 bases map to TRBD1. There are 15 residues in the CDR3. Per the germline V gene, CDR1 is SGHTA and CDR2 is FQGNSA. The trim removed 10 bases at V and 1 base at J, leaving 12 bases unmatched. The CDR3 DNA follows: TGTGCCACCCGCTTACAGGGGCTGGGGAACACTGAAGCTTTCTTT. Translated, it gives CATRLQGLGNTEAFF.

The chain combines TRBV2 with TRBJ2-3; 8 positions match TRBD1. From germline, CDR1 is SNHLY and CDR2 FYNNEI. V shed 3 bases and J 7 bases; nucleotides not matched to a gene: 12. The length of the CDR3 is 16 residues. The CDR3 nucleotides are TGTGCCAGCAGTGATATGGTGACAGGGGAATTATATACGCAGTATTTT. Its protein product is CASSDMVTGELYTQYF.

The table lists this clone with a count of one. The genes are TRBV7-3 and TRBJ2-2; D ambiguous. Germline V gene lookup returns CDR1 SGHTA and CDR2 FQGTGA. V lost 4 bases and J lost 2, with 5 bases in between. This CDR3 contains 13 residues. The CDR3 protein is CASSSTNTGELFF. DNA for the CDR3: TGTGCCAGCAGCTCCACAAACACCGGGGAGCTGTTTTTT.

The genes are TRBV7-2 and TRBJ1-1; 8 positions match TRBD1. Germline values: CDR1 SGHTA, CDR2 FQGNSA. With V trimmed by 0 bases and J by 11 bases, 5 bases remained unmatched. CDR3 length: 13 amino acids. In DNA, the CDR3 is TGTGCCAGCAGCTTAGCTGTAACAGGGGGTGCTTTCTTT. Translating it yields CASSLAVTGGAFF.

The chain is built from TRBV15 and TRBJ2-1, with 8 bases identical to TRBD2. This CDR3 region has 16 residues. The V segment lost 1 base and the J segment 2 bases; nucleotides outside the gene matches: 4. Germline V lookup: CDR1 LNHNV, CDR2 YYDKDF (reference sequence). The CDR3, as DNA: TGTGCCACCAGCAGAGTGGGGCGGGGGGCCTACAATGAGCAGTTCTTC. It specifies CATSRVGRGAYNEQFF.

DNA of the CDR3: TGTGCCAGCAGCGGGACAGGGACTTTCAATGAGCAGTTCTTC. This codes for CASSGTGTFNEQFF. The rearrangement links TRBV7-2 to TRBJ2-1, with TRBD1 identical over 9 bases. This CDR3 comprises 14 residues. Germline V CDR1 and CDR2: SGHTA, FQGNSA. The ends lost 5 bases at V and 6 bases at J; junction bases unmatched: 5.